These 8 T cell receptor beta chains were sequenced from one sample in a study of preoperative IRX-2 immunotherapy in early breast cancer. Libraries were prepared by immunoSEQ multiplex PCR; TCRdb keeps only in-frame clonotypes and omits some of them. The sample holds about 7,700 clones, more than 70% seen once. Treatment of the sample: preoperative locoregional IRX-2 cytokine immunotherapy. The sequencing here drew on tumor tissue, taken after IRX-2 immunotherapy. The receptor source for this set is a human donor with breast cancer.

This clone appeared once. J is TRBJ1-5 and V is TRBV15, with D perhaps matching TRBD1 (5 bases). CDR3 length: 18 amino acids. Deletions cut 0 bases from V and 0 bases from J, with 15 bases between. CDR1 and CDR2 (germline): LNHNV, YYDKDF (reference sequence). The DNA of the CDR3 is TGTGCCACCAGCAGAGATTCCAGGGCACATTATAGCAATCAGCCCCAGCATTTT. It codes for CATSRDSRAHYSNQPQHF.

This clone is judged medium-sized (0.01 to 0.1%). This rearrangement joins TRBV11-3 to TRBJ1-6; 9 positions match TRBD1. Germline assignment: CDR1 SGHNT and CDR2 YENEEA. The CDR3 runs 14 residues. V gave up 5 bases and J gave up 10 bases; unmatched junction bases: 6. The CDR3 region has the DNA TGTGCCAGCAGCAGGGACAGGGACGAATCACCCCTCCACTTT. It is translated as CASSRDRDESPLHF.

The rearrangement links TRBV19 to TRBJ1-4; D is unresolved. Germline CDR1 is LNHDA and CDR2 is SQIVND (reference sequence). CDR3 size: 12 residues. Trimming took 7 bases from V and 5 from J, leaving 8 bases between them. The CDR3 protein is CASTLRNEKLFF. In nucleotides, the CDR3 is TGTGCCAGTACGCTCAGGAATGAAAAACTGTTTTTT. Full variable domain (remainder filled in from reference TRBV19 and TRBJ1-4): DGGITQSPKYLFRKEGQNVTLSCEQNLNHDAMYWYRQDPGQGLRLIYYSQIVNDFQKGDIAEGYSVSREKKESFPLTVTSAQKNPTAFYLCASTLRNEKLFFGSGTQLSVL.

The chain combines TRBV7-6 with TRBJ2-7, with 12 bases aligning to TRBD2. The germline V gene encodes CDR1 SGHVS and CDR2 FNYEAQ. V dropped 5 bases and J dropped 3; count of bases not matched to a gene: 8. CDR3 length: 16 amino acids. The CDR3 loop is CASSQELAGGNYEQYF. The CDR3 DNA reads as TGTGCCAGCAGCCAAGAACTAGCGGGGGGTAACTACGAGCAGTACTTC. The full variable domain, rest sourced from reference TRBV7-6 and TRBJ2-7, is GAGVSQSPRYKVTKRGQDVALRCDPISGHVSLYWYRQALGQGPEFLTYFNYEAQQDKSGLPNDRFSAERPEGSISTLTIQRTEQRDSAMYRCASSQELAGGNYEQYFGPGTRLTVT.

This clone showed up just a few times. The rearrangement joins TRBV30 to TRBJ2-1; 9 nucleotides line up with TRBD2. The CDR3 runs 15 residues. Germline assignment: CDR1 GTSNPN and CDR2 SVGIG (reference sequence). With 2 bases clipped from V and 9 bases from J, the junction kept 11 bases outside the gene matches. Here the CDR3 DNA reads TGTGCCTGGAGTAGCTACGCGGGGGGGCCAAGTGAGCAGTTCTTC. Translating it yields CAWSSYAGGPSEQFF.

The rearrangement joins TRBV9 to TRBJ1-1, with a tentative D call TRBD1 (5 bases). The V and J ends lost 5 bases and 0 bases respectively, with 11 bases between them. This CDR3 has 14 amino acids. The germline gives CDR1 SGDLS, CDR2 YYNGEE. CDR3 residues: CASSFDRMNTEAFF. CDR3 nucleotide sequence: TGTGCCAGCAGTTTCGACAGAATGAACACTGAAGCTTTCTTT.

The chain carries TRBV9 and TRBJ1-2; D is ambiguous. CDR1 is SGDLS, CDR2 YYNGEE, per germline. The length of the CDR3 is 14 residues. V was shortened by 5 bases and J by 4 bases, with 15 bases between the two germline ends. The CDR3 bases are TGTGCCAGCAGTGCCCAGCGTAACGGCTATGGCTACACCTTC. Translated, it gives CASSAQRNGYGYTF.

To note about this clone: A junction end diverges from the germline sequence, so it may reflect a read error. The rearrangement joins TRBV6-8 to TRBJ2-1, with D possibly matching TRBD1 (6 bases). CDR1 is MNHGY and CDR2 is SAAAGT in the germline V gene. CDR3 size: 13 residues. CDR3 nucleotide sequence: TGTGCCATCAGTTACAGGGATAGCAATGAGCAGTTCTTC. This gives the protein CAISYRDSNEQFF.